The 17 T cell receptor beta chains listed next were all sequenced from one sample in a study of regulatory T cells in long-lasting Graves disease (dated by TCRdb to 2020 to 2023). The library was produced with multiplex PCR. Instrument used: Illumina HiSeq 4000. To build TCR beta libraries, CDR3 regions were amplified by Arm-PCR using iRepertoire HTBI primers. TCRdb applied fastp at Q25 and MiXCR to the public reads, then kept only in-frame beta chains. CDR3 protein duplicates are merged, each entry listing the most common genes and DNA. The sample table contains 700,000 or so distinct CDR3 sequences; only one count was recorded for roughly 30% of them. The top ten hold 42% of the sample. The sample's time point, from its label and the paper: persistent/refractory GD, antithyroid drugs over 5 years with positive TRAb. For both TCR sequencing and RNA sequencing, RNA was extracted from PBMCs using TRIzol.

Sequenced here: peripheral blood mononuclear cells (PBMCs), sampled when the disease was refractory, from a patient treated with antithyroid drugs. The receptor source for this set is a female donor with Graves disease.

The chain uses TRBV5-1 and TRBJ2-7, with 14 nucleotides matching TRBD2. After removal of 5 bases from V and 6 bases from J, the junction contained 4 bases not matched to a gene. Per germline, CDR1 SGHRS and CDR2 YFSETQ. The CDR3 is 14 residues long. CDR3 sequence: CASRGLAGEGEQYF. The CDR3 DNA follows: TGCGCCAGCAGGGGACTAGCGGGAGAGGGCGAGCAGTACTTC. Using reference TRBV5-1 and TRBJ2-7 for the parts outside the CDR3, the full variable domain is KAGVTQTPRYLIKTRGQQVTLSCSPISGHRSVSWYQQTPGQGLQFLFEYFSETQRNKGNFPGRFSGRQFSNSRSEMNVSTLELGDSALYLCASRGLAGEGEQYFGPGTRLTVT.

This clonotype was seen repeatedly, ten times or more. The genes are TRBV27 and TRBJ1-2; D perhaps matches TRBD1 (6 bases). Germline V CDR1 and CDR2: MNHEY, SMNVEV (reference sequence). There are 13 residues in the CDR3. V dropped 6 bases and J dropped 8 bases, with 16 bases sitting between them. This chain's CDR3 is CASSEQGWEGYTF. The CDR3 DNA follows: TGTGCCAGCAGCGAACAGGGATGGGAAGGCTACACCTTC.

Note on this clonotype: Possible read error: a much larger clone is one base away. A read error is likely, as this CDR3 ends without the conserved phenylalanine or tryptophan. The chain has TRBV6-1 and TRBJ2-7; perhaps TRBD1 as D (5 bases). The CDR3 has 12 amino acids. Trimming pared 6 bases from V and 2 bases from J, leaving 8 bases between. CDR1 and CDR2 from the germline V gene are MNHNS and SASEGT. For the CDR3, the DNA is TGTGCCAGCAGAGACAGAGCCTACGAGCAGTACTCC. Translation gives CASRDRAYEQYS.

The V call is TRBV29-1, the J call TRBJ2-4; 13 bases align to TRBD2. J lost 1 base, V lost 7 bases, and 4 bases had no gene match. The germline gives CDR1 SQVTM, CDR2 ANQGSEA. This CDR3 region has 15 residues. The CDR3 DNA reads TGCAGCGCTCAGACTAGCGGGAGGGCCAAAAACATTCAGTACTTC. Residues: CSAQTSGRAKNIQYF.

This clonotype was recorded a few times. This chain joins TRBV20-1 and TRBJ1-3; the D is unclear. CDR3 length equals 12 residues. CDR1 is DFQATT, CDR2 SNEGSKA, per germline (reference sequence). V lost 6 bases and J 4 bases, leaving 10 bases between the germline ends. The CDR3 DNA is TGCAGTGCACGGATAACAGGAAACACCATATATTTT. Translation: CSARITGNTIYF.

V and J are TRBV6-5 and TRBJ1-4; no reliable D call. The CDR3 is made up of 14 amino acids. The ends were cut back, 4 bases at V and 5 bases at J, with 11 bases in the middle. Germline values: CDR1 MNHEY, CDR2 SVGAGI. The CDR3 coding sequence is TGTGCCAGCAGTTTTGGGGTAGGAAATGAAAAACTGTTTTTT. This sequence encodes CASSFGVGNEKLFF.

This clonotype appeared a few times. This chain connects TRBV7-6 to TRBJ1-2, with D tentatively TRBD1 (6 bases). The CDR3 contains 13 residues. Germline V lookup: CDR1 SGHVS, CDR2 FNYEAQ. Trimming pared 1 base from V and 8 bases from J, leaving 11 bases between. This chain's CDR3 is CASSLGPGAGYTF. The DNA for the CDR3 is TGTGCCAGCAGCTTAGGTCCAGGGGCGGGCTACACCTTC.

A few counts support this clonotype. This CDR3 is CASSSGLRYEQYF. CDR3 nucleotide sequence: TGTGCCAGCAGTTCGGGACTCCGCTACGAGCAGTACTTC. The chain is built from TRBV12-3 or TRBV12-4 and TRBJ2-7; TRBD2 might be the D (6 bases). The CDR3 sequence is 13 residues long. V was pared by 4 bases and J by 3 bases, with 10 bases between.

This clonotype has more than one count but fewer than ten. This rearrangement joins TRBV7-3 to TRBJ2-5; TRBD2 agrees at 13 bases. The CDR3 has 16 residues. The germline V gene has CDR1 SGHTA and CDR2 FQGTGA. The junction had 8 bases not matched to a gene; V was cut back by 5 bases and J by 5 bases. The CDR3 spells CASSQTSGRPGETQYF. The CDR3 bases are TGTGCCAGCAGCCAGACTAGCGGGAGGCCTGGGGAGACCCAGTACTTC.

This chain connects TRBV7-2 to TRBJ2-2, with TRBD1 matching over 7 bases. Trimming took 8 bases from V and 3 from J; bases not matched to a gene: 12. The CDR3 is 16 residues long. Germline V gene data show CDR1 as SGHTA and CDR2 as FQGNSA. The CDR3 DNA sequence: TGTGCCAGCGGCCTCCTGACAGGGAAGTACACCGGGGAGCTGTTTTTT. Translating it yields CASGLLTGKYTGELFF. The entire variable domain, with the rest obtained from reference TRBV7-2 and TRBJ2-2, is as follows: GAGVSQSPSNKVTEKGKDVELRCDPISGHTALYWYRQSLGQGLEFLIYFQGNSAPDKSGLPSDRFSAERTGGSVSTLTIQRTQQEDSAVYLCASGLLTGKYTGELFFGEGSRLTVL.

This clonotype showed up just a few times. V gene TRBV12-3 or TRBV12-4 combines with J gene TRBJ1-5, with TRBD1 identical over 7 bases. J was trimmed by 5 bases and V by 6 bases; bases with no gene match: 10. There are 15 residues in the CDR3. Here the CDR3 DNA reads TGTGCCAGCAGGGACACAACAGGGGATCATCAGCCCCAGCATTTT. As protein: CASRDTTGDHQPQHF.

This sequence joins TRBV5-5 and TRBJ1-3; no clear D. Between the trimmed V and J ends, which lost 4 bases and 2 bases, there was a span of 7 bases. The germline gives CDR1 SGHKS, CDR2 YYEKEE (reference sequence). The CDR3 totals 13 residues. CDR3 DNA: TGTGCCAGCAGCGTCGGGGCTGGAAACACCATATATTTT. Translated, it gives CASSVGAGNTIYF.

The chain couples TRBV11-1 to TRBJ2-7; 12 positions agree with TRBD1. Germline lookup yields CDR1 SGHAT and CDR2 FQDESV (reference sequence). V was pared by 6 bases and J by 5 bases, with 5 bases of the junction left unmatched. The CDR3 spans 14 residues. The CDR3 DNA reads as TGTGCCAGCAGGAGGGACAGGGGGCTCCACGAGCAGTACTTC. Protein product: CASRRDRGLHEQYF. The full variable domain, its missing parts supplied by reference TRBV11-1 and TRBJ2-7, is EAEVAQSPRYKITEKSQAVAFWCDPISGHATLYWYRQILGQGPELLVQFQDESVVDDSQLPKDRFSAERLKGVDSTLKIQPAELGDSAMYLCASRRDRGLHEQYFGPGTRLTVT.

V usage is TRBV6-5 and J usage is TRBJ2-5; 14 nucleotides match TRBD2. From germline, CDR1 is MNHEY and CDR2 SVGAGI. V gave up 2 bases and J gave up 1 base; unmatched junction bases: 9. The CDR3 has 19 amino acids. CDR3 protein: CASSYQPGTSGRRQETQYF. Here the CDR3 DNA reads TGTGCCAGCAGTTACCAACCCGGGACTAGCGGGAGACGCCAAGAGACCCAGTACTTC.

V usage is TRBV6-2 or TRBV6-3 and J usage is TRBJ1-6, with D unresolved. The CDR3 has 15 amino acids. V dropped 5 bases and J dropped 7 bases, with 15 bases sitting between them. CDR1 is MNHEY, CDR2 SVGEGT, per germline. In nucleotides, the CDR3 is TGTGCCAGCAGTCTTCCGGGATGGCCGAATTCACCCCTCCACTTT. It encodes CASSLPGWPNSPLHF.

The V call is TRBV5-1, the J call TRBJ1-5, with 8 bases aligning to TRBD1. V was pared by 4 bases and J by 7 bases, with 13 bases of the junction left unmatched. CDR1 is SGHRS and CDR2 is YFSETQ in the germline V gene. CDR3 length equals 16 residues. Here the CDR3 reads CASSPGPTGVRQPQHF. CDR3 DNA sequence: TGCGCCAGCAGCCCCGGGCCGACAGGGGTCAGGCAGCCCCAGCATTTT.

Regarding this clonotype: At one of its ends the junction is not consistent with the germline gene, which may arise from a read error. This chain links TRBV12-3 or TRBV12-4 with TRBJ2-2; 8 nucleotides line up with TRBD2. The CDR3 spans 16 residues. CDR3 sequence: CASSTGGGSHTGELVF. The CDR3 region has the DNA TGTGCCAGCAGCACGGGGGGGGGATCTCACACCGGGGAGCTGGTTTTT.